The 18 T cell receptor beta chains reported below all come from one sample, sequenced in a study of blood T cells in healthy people across ages. Primers used in a second PCR of about 7 to 11 cycles were a sample-barcoded 5' primer and a J-beta primer mix. In TCRdb, the 5' RACE reads were re-called with MiXCR into one record per CDR3 protein. The sample includes around 1.7 million distinct CDR3 sequences, about 30% of them seen just once. Sequenced material: blood. These receptors were collected from a woman aged 25-40 years in good health.

The V and J genes are TRBV5-5 and TRBJ2-7; perhaps D is TRBD1 or TRBD2 (5 bases each). V shed 4 bases and J shed 3 bases, with 17 bases lying between them. The CDR3 is 15 amino acids. Germline V CDR1 and CDR2: SGHKS, YYEKEE (reference sequence). The CDR3 region has the DNA TGTGCCAGCAGCCAGGGACCGGACGCTCTCTACGAGCAGTACTTC. Translation gives CASSQGPDALYEQYF. The whole variable domain, filled in from reference TRBV5-5 and TRBJ2-7, reads DAGVTQSPTHLIKTRGQQVTLRCSPISGHKSVSWYQQVLGQGPQFIFQYYEKEERGRGNFPDRFSARQFPNYSSELNVNALLLGDSALYLCASSQGPDALYEQYFGPGTRLTVT.

This clonotype was seen ten or more times. The J gene is TRBJ2-3, the V gene TRBV7-2; no clear D gene. V lost 3 bases, J lost 5 bases, and 9 bases lay in between. The germline V gene encodes CDR1 SGHTA and CDR2 FQGNSA. The CDR3 totals 13 residues. The CDR3 DNA reads as TGTGCCAGCAGCTTTAGAGGCAGAGATACGCAGTATTTT. This encodes CASSFRGRDTQYF. The full variable domain, with the rest looked up from reference TRBV7-2 and TRBJ2-3, is GAGVSQSPSNKVTEKGKDVELRCDPISGHTALYWYRQSLGQGLEFLIYFQGNSAPDKSGLPSDRFSAERTGGSVSTLTIQRTQQEDSAVYLCASSFRGRDTQYFGPGTRLTVL.

This clonotype was counted only a few times. The V call is TRBV29-1, the J call TRBJ2-3, with 8 bases aligning to TRBD2. After removal of 7 bases from V and 4 bases from J, the junction contained 22 bases not matched to a gene. This CDR3 has 18 amino acids. The germline V gene encodes CDR1 SQVTM and CDR2 ANQGSEA. The CDR3 is CSARRRGMQRELSDTQYF. The CDR3 nucleotides read TGCAGCGCCAGACGGCGGGGGATGCAGCGGGAGCTGTCAGATACGCAGTATTTT.

This clonotype was seen only a few times. The V call is TRBV5-1, the J call TRBJ1-1; 7 bases align to TRBD1. The germline V gene has CDR1 SGHRS and CDR2 YFSETQ. With V trimmed by 3 bases and J by 6 bases, 14 bases remained unmatched. The CDR3 spans 16 residues. The CDR3 is CASSYYSDRQGPEAFF. CDR3 coding DNA: TGCGCCAGCAGCTACTACTCGGACAGGCAAGGCCCTGAAGCTTTCTTT.

V usage is TRBV7-2 and J usage is TRBJ1-1, with D possibly TRBD1 on 6 matching bases. V was trimmed by 2 bases and J by 2 bases, leaving 15 bases between them. CDR1 SGHTA and CDR2 FQGNSA come from the germline V gene. CDR3 length equals 16 residues. In DNA form, the CDR3 reads TGTGCCAGCAGCTTAAGGCTAGGACAGATAAACACTGAAGCTTTCTTT. Amino acid sequence: CASSLRLGQINTEAFF. Combining the CDR3 with reference TRBV7-2 and TRBJ1-1 gives the whole variable domain GAGVSQSPSNKVTEKGKDVELRCDPISGHTALYWYRQSLGQGLEFLIYFQGNSAPDKSGLPSDRFSAERTGGSVSTLTIQRTQQEDSAVYLCASSLRLGQINTEAFFGQGTRLTVV.

The J gene is TRBJ2-2, the V gene TRBV5-5; D perhaps matches TRBD1 (6 bases). This CDR3 contains 17 residues. The V end lost 2 bases, the J end lost 5 bases, and 19 bases lay between the germline ends. The germline V gene encodes CDR1 SGHKS and CDR2 YYEKEE (reference sequence). CDR3 DNA: TGTGCCAGCAGCTTACATTTACAGGGAAGGGGGACCGGGGAGCTGTTTTTT. This translates into CASSLHLQGRGTGELFF.

This clonotype showed up just a few times. This sequence joins TRBV7-6 and TRBJ2-1, with D unclear. The CDR3 consists of 13 residues. Germline CDR1 reads SGHVS; CDR2 reads FNYEAQ. V lost 5 bases, J lost 8 bases, and 13 bases lay in between. CDR3 sequence: CASSPPRLHEQFF. CDR3 nucleotides: TGTGCCAGCAGCCCTCCGAGGCTTCATGAGCAGTTCTTC.

This clonotype was seen only a few times. This chain connects TRBV6-2 or TRBV6-3 to TRBJ2-5; TRBD2 agrees at 8 bases. The V gene's germline CDR1 is MNHEY and CDR2 SVGEGT. The V segment lost 2 bases and the J segment 2 bases; nucleotides outside the gene matches: 10. The CDR3 covers 17 residues. The DNA of the CDR3 is TGTGCCAGCAGTTACCCTCAGGGGCGGGGGGCTCAAGAGACCCAGTACTTC. This codes for CASSYPQGRGAQETQYF.

This clonotype was recorded a few times. The rearrangement links TRBV5-6 to TRBJ2-1; D possibly corresponds to TRBD2 (6 bases). V was trimmed by 0 bases and J by 2 bases, leaving 9 bases between them. Germline CDR1 and CDR2: SGHDT and YYEEEE. This CDR3 has 15 amino acids. CDR3 DNA: TGTGCCAGCAGCTTGGGGGACTTACCCTACAATGAGCAGTTCTTC. Its translation: CASSLGDLPYNEQFF.

The gene calls are TRBV2 and TRBJ2-3, with 14 bases fitting TRBD2. Germline CDR1 SNHLY, CDR2 FYNNEI. The junction had 1 base not matched to a gene; V was cut back by 8 bases and J by 3 bases. The CDR3 covers 14 residues. CDR3 nucleotides: TGTGCCAGCTGGACTAGCGGGAGGACAGATACGCAGTATTTT. Translation gives CASWTSGRTDTQYF.

As to this clonotype: This may arise from a read error, as a much more abundant clone is one base away. The chain recombines TRBV6-6 with TRBJ2-5; TRBD1 matches 9 bases. The DNA end is a closer match to TRBJ2-4, so the J assignment may be wrong. The CDR3 totals 17 residues. Germline V gene data show CDR1 as MNHNY and CDR2 as SVGAGI (reference sequence). CDR3 amino acids: CASSLIGQGIARNIQYF. The CDR3 DNA reads TGTGCCAGCAGTTTAATCGGACAGGGGATAGCCAGAAACATTCAGTACTTC.

The rearrangement links TRBV7-8 to TRBJ2-2, with 7 bases fitting TRBD1. The V gene end was trimmed by 4 bases and the J gene end by 1 base; junction bases not matched to a gene: 6. CDR1 is SGHVS and CDR2 is FQNEAQ in the germline V gene. This CDR3 is 16 amino acids long. The CDR3 DNA follows: TGTGCCAGCAGCTCCATGAGGGACAGGAACACCGGGGAGCTGTTTTTT. Protein product: CASSSMRDRNTGELFF.

This clonotype has just a few counts. The chain carries TRBV7-2 and TRBJ1-5; D remains unclear. The CDR3 extends over 14 amino acids. V shed 3 bases and J shed 7 bases, with 13 bases lying between them. The germline gives CDR1 SGHTA, CDR2 FQGNSA. The CDR3 DNA is TGTGCCAGCAGCTTTAACATAAAGAGGCAGCCCCAGCATTTT. Its protein is CASSFNIKRQPQHF.

The gene calls are TRBV5-1 and TRBJ1-4; 9 bases are a match to TRBD1. The CDR3 sequence is 16 residues long. Germline lookup yields CDR1 SGHRS and CDR2 YFSETQ. Losses at the gene ends were 5 bases for V and 3 bases for J; bases not matched to a gene: 8. CDR3 sequence (DNA): TGCGCCAGCAGTCCGGGACAGGGAATCTCTAATGAAAAACTGTTTTTT. Amino acid sequence: CASSPGQGISNEKLFF.

This CDR3 is CASSPRQPGENEQFF. CDR3 bases: TGTGCCAGCAGCCCCCGACAGCCCGGTGAGAATGAGCAGTTCTTC. The gene calls are TRBV9 and TRBJ2-1; D might be TRBD1 (5 bases). Germline V gene lookup returns CDR1 SGDLS and CDR2 YYNGEE. The CDR3 is 15 amino acids. Trimming took off 4 bases at V and 7 bases at J, with 18 bases between the two ends.

Comments on this clonotype: A much larger clone differs from this one at a single base, so this may be a read error. The rearrangement links TRBV29-1 to TRBJ2-4; tentatively, D is TRBD1 (6 bases). The end of the DNA is better explained by TRBJ2-7, so the J call may be wrong. The germline V gene has CDR1 SQVTM and CDR2 ANQGSEA. The CDR3 is 14 amino acids. CDR3 in DNA: TGCAGCGTTGAAGGAGGGGACATCGCCTACGAGCAGTACTTC. This translates into CSVEGGDIAYEQYF.

This sequence joins TRBV14 and TRBJ2-3; D is unclear. Trimming took 8 bases from V and 7 from J, leaving 16 bases between them. The length of the CDR3 is 13 residues. Germline assignment: CDR1 SGHDN and CDR2 FVKESK. The CDR3 DNA follows: TGTGCCAGCTCCAACGGCCTACGAAATACGCAGTATTTT. This encodes CASSNGLRNTQYF.

This clonotype has a handful of counts. The chain uses TRBV2 and TRBJ2-7, with D unresolved. The V gene lost 4 bases and the J gene lost 5 bases, with 12 bases spanning the gap. This CDR3 has 13 amino acids. The germline CDR1 and CDR2 sequences are SNHLY and FYNNEI. The CDR3 here is CASSVEQNHEQYF. The CDR3 DNA sequence: TGTGCCAGCAGTGTGGAACAGAATCACGAGCAGTACTTC.